The present T cell receptor beta chain was sequenced within a study of metastatic and nonmetastatic thyroid tumors. Overall study: Repertoires were compared across blood and tumor or nodule tissue from malignant and benign thyroid patients. Study conclusions and caveats: In both blood and tumor samples, TCR beta diversity was reported significantly higher for malignant than benign nodules.

Thyroid surgery was preceded by no treatment in any patient. In this sample, this clone turned up many times. Its antigen is not identified. Per the original methods: Across clinicopathological groups, CDR3 differences served as the basis for building a distant-metastasis classifier for papillary thyroid cancer. TCRdb re-called clones from the PCR reads using MiXCR. It is TCRdb's table, rather than the study itself, that gives the V and J calls and clone size. Here the sample spans 50,000 to 70,000 clones, roughly 4% being singletons. Looked up from germline, CDR1 is MDHEN and CDR2 is SYDVKM. The CDR3 runs 13 residues. V lost 5 bases and J lost 7; bases outside the gene matches: 7.

This chain uses TRBV28 with TRBJ1-2; 7 bases are shared with TRBD1. The specimen sequenced was blood. The TCR comes from a female donor with papillary thyroid cancer or a benign thyroid nodule (not recorded which). Some clones in this sample may be carry-over from other donors' samples. The CDR3 spells CASSPTGAGGYTF. The CDR3 region has the DNA TGTGCCAGCAGTCCAACAGGGGCGGGTGGCTACACCTTC.